The subject of this entry is one TCR beta chain. The sample belongs to a study of T cell changes during pregnancy in multiple sclerosis. The germline CDR1 and CDR2 sequences are KGHSH and LQKENI. With 1 base clipped from V and 2 bases from J, the junction kept 8 bases outside the gene matches. The CDR3 is 17 residues long. The method was immunoSEQ multiplex PCR; TCRdb's version includes in-frame clones alone and lacks a portion of them. The repertoire has some 43,000 clones, roughly 90% of them found once; the top ten carry 1.5%. This clonotype was obtained from a female donor in good health, enrolled as a control in a pregnancy study. The chain has TRBV18 and TRBJ2-3; TRBD1 matches at 8 bases. The material was peripheral blood, obtained in the first trimester of pregnancy. This CDR3 reads CASSPLQSDRDTDTQYF. The CDR3, as DNA: TGTGCCAGCTCACCACTCCAGTCGGACAGGGACACAGATACGCAGTATTTT. Full variable domain (rest looked up from reference TRBV18 and TRBJ2-3): NAGVMQNPRHLVRRRGQEARLRCSPMKGHSHVYWYRQLPEEGLKFMVYLQKENIIDESGMPKERFSAEFPKEGPSILRIQQVVRGDSAAYFCASSPLQSDRDTDTQYFGPGTRLTVL.